This entry lists 18 T cell receptor beta chains sequenced from one sample in a study of cytomegalovirus exposure and HLA in healthy donors. PCR primers comprised 60 Vbeta and 13 Jbeta primers. Some clones are missing from TCRdb's copy, which holds only in-frame ones; the method was immunoSEQ multiplex PCR. The sample holds roughly 160,000 clones, 77% seen once. The sequenced sample was PBMCs. The receptors were gathered from a woman in her 30s in good health and CMV-seronegative.

This chain links TRBV25-1 with TRBJ2-7, with 7 bases identical to TRBD1. The ends lost 1 base at V and 9 bases at J; junction bases unmatched: 3. CDR1 MGHDK and CDR2 SYGVNS come from the germline V gene. The CDR3 is made up of 12 amino acids. The CDR3 here is CASSEWQGVQYF. In DNA form, the CDR3 reads TGTGCCAGCAGTGAATGGCAGGGGGTGCAGTACTTC.

The chain couples TRBV19 to TRBJ1-1, with 11 bases fitting TRBD1. Germline CDR1 reads LNHDA; CDR2 reads SQIVND (reference sequence). This CDR3 spans 14 amino acids. V lost 5 bases, J lost 7 bases, and 6 bases stayed unmatched. CDR3 coding DNA: TGTGCCAGTAGTTGGGACAGGGGGGCCCGTGAAGCTTTCTTT. This translates into CASSWDRGAREAFF.

V usage is TRBV6-5 and J usage is TRBJ2-3, with 8 nucleotides matching TRBD1. The CDR3 extends over 14 amino acids. With 5 bases clipped from V and 11 bases from J, the junction kept 12 bases outside the gene matches. Looked up from germline, CDR1 is MNHEY and CDR2 is SVGAGI. The CDR3: CASSADRGNGRQYF. CDR3 nucleotides: TGTGCCAGCAGTGCAGACAGGGGAAATGGGAGGCAGTATTTT.

This chain links TRBV6-5 with TRBJ2-7; 13 bases are shared with TRBD2. Germline V gives CDR1 MNHEY, CDR2 SVGAGI. The V gene end was trimmed by 4 bases and the J gene end by 2 bases; junction bases not matched to a gene: 5. This CDR3 comprises 16 residues. The CDR3 nucleotides read TGTGCCAGCAGTTCTCCCGGGACTAGCGGGGCCTACGAGCAGTACTTC. Translating it yields CASSSPGTSGAYEQYF.

The count of this clone is one. The chain couples TRBV6-7 to TRBJ2-1, with 9 bases identical to TRBD1. TRBV6-7 has ORF status, its function being uncertain. V was pared by 8 bases and J by 7 bases, with 12 bases of the junction left unmatched. CDR3 length: 15 amino acids. The CDR3: CASPGTGQGRNEQFF. CDR3 nucleotide sequence: TGTGCCAGCCCCGGGACCGGACAGGGGCGTAATGAGCAGTTCTTC.

The chain joins TRBV5-1 to TRBJ2-7; a weak D match, TRBD2 (5 bases). Germline V lookup: CDR1 SGHRS, CDR2 YFSETQ. The CDR3 has 14 residues. Trimming cost V 0 bases and J 5 bases, with 12 bases left between them. The CDR3 sequence: CASSLVAGVDEQYF. For the CDR3, the DNA is TGCGCCAGCAGCTTGGTTGCGGGCGTCGACGAGCAGTACTTC.

The V gene is TRBV5-5, the J gene TRBJ2-4; TRBD2 agrees at 10 bases. V shed 4 bases and J 0 bases; nucleotides not matched to a gene: 7. Per the germline V gene, CDR1 is SGHKS and CDR2 is YYEKEE (reference sequence). This CDR3 is built from 17 residues. CDR3 region: CASSPRTSGIAKNIQYF. The CDR3 bases are TGTGCCAGCAGCCCGCGGACTAGCGGCATAGCCAAAAACATTCAGTACTTC. The full variable domain, with the rest looked up from reference TRBV5-5 and TRBJ2-4, is DAGVTQSPTHLIKTRGQQVTLRCSPISGHKSVSWYQQVLGQGPQFIFQYYEKEERGRGNFPDRFSARQFPNYSSELNVNALLLGDSALYLCASSPRTSGIAKNIQYFGAGTRLSVL.

In DNA form, the CDR3 reads TGTGCCAGCGGGCTTAATATTCAGCCCCAGCATTTT. Protein product: CASGLNIQPQHF. V usage is TRBV6-1 and J usage is TRBJ1-5, with D uncertain. From germline, CDR1 is MNHNS and CDR2 SASEGT. Trimming pared 8 bases from V and 6 bases from J, leaving 11 bases between. This CDR3 comprises 12 residues.

J is TRBJ2-1 and V is TRBV15; D remains ambiguous. Germline V lookup: CDR1 LNHNV, CDR2 YYDKDF (reference sequence). The V and J ends lost 0 bases and 2 bases respectively, with 5 bases between them. There are 14 residues in the CDR3. The CDR3 region is CATSRDPTYNEQFF. CDR3 bases: TGTGCCACCAGCAGAGATCCTACCTACAATGAGCAGTTCTTC.

The chain has TRBV30 and TRBJ2-3; 15 bases agree with TRBD2. This CDR3 contains 20 residues. Germline CDR1 and CDR2: GTSNPN and SVGIG (reference sequence). Germline trimming cut 3 bases from V and 2 bases from J; bases unmatched to any gene: 15. In DNA, the CDR3 is TGTGCCTGGAGCATACTAGGGACTAGCGGGAGGCCCAGCCTCACAGATACGCAGTATTTT. Its protein product is CAWSILGTSGRPSLTDTQYF.

The gene calls are TRBV10-3 and TRBJ2-1; a weak D match, TRBD1 (6 bases). Deletions cut 6 bases from V and 3 bases from J, with 12 bases between. This CDR3 is 14 amino acids long. CDR1 is ENHRY and CDR2 is SYGVKD in the germline V gene. The CDR3 protein is CAIRSMDSYNEQFF. As DNA, the CDR3 is TGTGCCATCAGATCCATGGACAGCTACAATGAGCAGTTCTTC.

The chain carries TRBV27 and TRBJ1-2, with D uncertain. CDR1 is MNHEY and CDR2 is SMNVEV in the germline V gene (reference sequence). The CDR3 sequence is 16 residues long. The V end was cut by 3 bases, the J end by 4 bases, with 18 bases between. CDR3: CASSFFSEGMSYGYTF. The CDR3 DNA reads as TGTGCCAGCAGTTTTTTCTCGGAGGGTATGTCCTATGGCTACACCTTC.

Note on this clone: At one end the junction does not follow the germline gene, possibly because of a read error. V usage is TRBV7-9 and J usage is TRBJ2-7, with 12 bases fitting TRBD1. The CDR3 is 14 amino acids. CDR1 and CDR2 (germline): SEHNR, FQNEAQ (reference sequence). For the CDR3, the DNA is TGTTCCAGCAGCTTAAGGGGACAGGGGGCCGAGCAGTACTTC. It specifies CSSSLRGQGAEQYF.

V is TRBV7-9 and J is TRBJ1-4, with 8 bases matching TRBD1. Trimming removed 1 base from V and 4 bases from J; junction bases left unmatched: 14. CDR3 length: 19 residues. Germline CDR1 is SEHNR and CDR2 is FQNEAQ (reference sequence). This CDR3 reads CASSLGVRTGLTFNEKLFF. DNA of the CDR3: TGTGCCAGCAGCTTAGGGGTACGGACAGGGCTCACCTTTAATGAAAAACTGTTTTTT.

This clone showed up just once. Here the CDR3 DNA reads TGTGCCAGCTCACCGCAACGTGGAGACAGAGCCTACGAGCAGTACTTC. Translation gives CASSPQRGDRAYEQYF. The gene calls are TRBV18 and TRBJ2-7; a possible D gene is TRBD1 (5 bases). Trimming pared 3 bases from V and 2 bases from J, leaving 17 bases between. Germline V lookup: CDR1 KGHSH, CDR2 LQKENI. This CDR3 spans 16 amino acids.

This clone was detected only once. This chain joins TRBV13 and TRBJ1-1; 7 bases fit TRBD1. After removal of 4 bases from V and 6 bases from J, the junction contained 2 bases not matched to a gene. Germline lookup yields CDR1 PRHDT and CDR2 FYEKMQ (reference sequence). This CDR3 has 12 amino acids. CDR3 bases: TGTGCCAGCAGCTCGACAGGGTCTGAAGCTTTCTTT. Protein: CASSSTGSEAFF.

The chain combines TRBV15 with TRBJ2-7; weak D call: TRBD1 (5 bases). The germline V gene has CDR1 LNHNV and CDR2 YYDKDF (reference sequence). Trimming pared 0 bases from V and 3 bases from J, leaving 12 bases between. The CDR3 extends over 15 amino acids. This chain's CDR3 is CATSRDDSVIYEQYF. CDR3 DNA: TGTGCCACCAGCAGAGATGACAGTGTAATCTACGAGCAGTACTTC. Based on the CDR3 plus reference TRBV15 and TRBJ2-7, the full variable domain is DAMVIQNPRYQVTQFGKPVTLSCSQTLNHNVMYWYQQKSSQAPKLLFHYYDKDFNNEADTPDNFQSRRPNTSFCFLDIRSPGLGDTAMYLCATSRDDSVIYEQYFGPGTRLTVT.

The rearrangement links TRBV19 to TRBJ2-3; 8 nucleotides line up with TRBD2. The CDR3 spans 15 residues. Trimming at V came to 3 bases and at J to 3 bases, leaving 5 bases not matched to a gene. Per germline, CDR1 LNHDA and CDR2 SQIVND (reference sequence). CDR3 protein: CASSIGGGRTDTQYF. The DNA for the CDR3 is TGTGCCAGTAGTATCGGGGGGGGGCGGACAGATACGCAGTATTTT.